The clone carrying this T cell receptor (beta chain) was seen ten or more times. Its antigen is unidentified. From RNA transcripts, TCR beta CDR3 regions were amplified. A set of HTBI primers served as the primers for a first-round RT-PCR of the TCR CDR3. MiXCR, applied by TCRdb to the multiplex PCR reads, yields one record per CDR3 protein. The sample yields approximately 400,000 distinct CDR3 sequences, around 16% seen once. The sample belongs to a study of T cells in Graves' hyperthyroidism and ophthalmopathy. Across 18 months, stable Graves' hyperthyroidism was marked by no progression to ophthalmopathy. Uncontrolled infections, other autoimmune diseases, pregnancy or lactation led to exclusion of patients. Study results and limitations: Model predictions of ophthalmopathy came a median around 6.5 months before onset.

The sample comprised blood. This TCR came from a woman under 30 with Graves' hyperthyroidism.

The CDR3 bases are TGTGCCAGCAGCCAAGGAAGATCTAGCGGGAGCAGGAGAAAGGTTAATGAGCAGTTCTTC. The encoded protein is CASSQGRSSGSRRKVNEQFF. The rearrangement joins TRBV3-1 to TRBJ2-1; 10 nucleotides line up with TRBD2. Per the germline V gene, CDR1 is LGHDT and CDR2 is YNNKEL (reference sequence). After removal of 1 base from V and 7 bases from J, the junction contained 19 bases not matched to a gene. CDR3 length equals 20 residues.